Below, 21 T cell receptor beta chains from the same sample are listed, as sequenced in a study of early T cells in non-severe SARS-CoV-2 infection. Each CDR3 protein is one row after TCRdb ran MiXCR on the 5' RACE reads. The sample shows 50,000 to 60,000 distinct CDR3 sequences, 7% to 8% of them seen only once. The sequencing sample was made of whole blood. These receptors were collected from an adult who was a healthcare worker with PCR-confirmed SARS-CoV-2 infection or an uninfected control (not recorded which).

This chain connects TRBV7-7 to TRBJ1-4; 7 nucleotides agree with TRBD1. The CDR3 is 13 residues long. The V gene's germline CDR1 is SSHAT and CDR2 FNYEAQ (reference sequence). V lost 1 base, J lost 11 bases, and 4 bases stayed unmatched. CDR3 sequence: CASSLEETGKLFF. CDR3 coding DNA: TGTGCCAGCAGCTTAGAGGAGACAGGGAAACTGTTTTTT.

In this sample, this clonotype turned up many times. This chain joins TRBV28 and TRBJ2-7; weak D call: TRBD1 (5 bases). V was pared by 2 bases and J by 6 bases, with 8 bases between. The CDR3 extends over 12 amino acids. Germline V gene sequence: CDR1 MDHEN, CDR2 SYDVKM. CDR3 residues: CASSLRGSEQYF. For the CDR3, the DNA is TGTGCCAGCAGTTTAAGGGGTAGCGAGCAGTACTTC.

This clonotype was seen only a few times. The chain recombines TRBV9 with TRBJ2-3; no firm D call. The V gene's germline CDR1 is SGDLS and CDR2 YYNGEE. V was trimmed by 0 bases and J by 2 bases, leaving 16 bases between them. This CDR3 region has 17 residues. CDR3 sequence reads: CASSVGWARGNTDTQYF. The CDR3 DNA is TGTGCCAGCAGCGTAGGCTGGGCCCGTGGGAACACAGATACGCAGTATTTT.

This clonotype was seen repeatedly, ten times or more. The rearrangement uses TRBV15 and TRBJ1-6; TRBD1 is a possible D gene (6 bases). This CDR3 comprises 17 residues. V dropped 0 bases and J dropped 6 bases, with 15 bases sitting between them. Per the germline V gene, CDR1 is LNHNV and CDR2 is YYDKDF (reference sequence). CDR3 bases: TGTGCCACCAGCAGAGAACCCCCGGGGGCCGTTAATTCACCCCTCCACTTT. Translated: CATSREPPGAVNSPLHF.

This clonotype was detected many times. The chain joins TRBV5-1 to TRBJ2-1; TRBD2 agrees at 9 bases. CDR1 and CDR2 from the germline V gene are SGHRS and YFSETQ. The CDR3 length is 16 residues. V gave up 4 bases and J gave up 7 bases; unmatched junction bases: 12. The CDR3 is CASSPSLAGARNEQFF. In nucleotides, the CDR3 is TGCGCCAGCAGCCCCTCTTTAGCGGGAGCCCGTAATGAGCAGTTCTTC.

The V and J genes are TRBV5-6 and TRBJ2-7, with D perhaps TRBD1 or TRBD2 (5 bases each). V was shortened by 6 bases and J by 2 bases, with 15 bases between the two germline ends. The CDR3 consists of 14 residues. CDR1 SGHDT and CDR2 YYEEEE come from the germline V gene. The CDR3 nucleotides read TGTGCCAGCACTCCCGGGACGTCAACCTACGAGCAGTACTTC. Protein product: CASTPGTSTYEQYF. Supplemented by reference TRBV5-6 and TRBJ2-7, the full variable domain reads DAGVTQSPTHLIKTRGQQVTLRCSPKSGHDTVSWYQQALGQGPQFIFQYYEEEERQRGNFPDRFSGHQFPNYSSELNVNALLLGDSALYLCASTPGTSTYEQYFGPGTRLTVT.

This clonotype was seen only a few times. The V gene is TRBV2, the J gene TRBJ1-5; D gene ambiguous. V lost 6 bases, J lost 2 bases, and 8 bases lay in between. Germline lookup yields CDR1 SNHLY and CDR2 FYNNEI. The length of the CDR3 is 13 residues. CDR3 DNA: TGTGCCAGCAGGAAGGAGCGCAATCAGCCCCAGCATTTT. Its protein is CASRKERNQPQHF. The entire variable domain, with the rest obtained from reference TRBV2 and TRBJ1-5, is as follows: EPEVTQTPSHQVTQMGQEVILRCVPISNHLYFYWYRQILGQKVEFLVSFYNNEISEKSEIFDDQFSVERPDGSNFTLKIRSTKLEDSAMYFCASRKERNQPQHFGDGTRLSIL.

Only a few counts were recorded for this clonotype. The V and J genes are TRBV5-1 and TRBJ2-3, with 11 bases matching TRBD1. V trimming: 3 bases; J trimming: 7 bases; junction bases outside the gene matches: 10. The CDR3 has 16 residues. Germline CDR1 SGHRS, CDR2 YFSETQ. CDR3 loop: CASSSRGTGGKNTQYF. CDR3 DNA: TGCGCCAGCAGCTCTCGCGGGACAGGGGGAAAGAATACGCAGTATTTT.

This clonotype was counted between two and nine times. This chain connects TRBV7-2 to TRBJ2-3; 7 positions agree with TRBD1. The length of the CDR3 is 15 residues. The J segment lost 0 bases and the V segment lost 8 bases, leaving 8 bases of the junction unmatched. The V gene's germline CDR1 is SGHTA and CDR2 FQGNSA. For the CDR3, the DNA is TGTGCCAGCCGTAGACAGGGAATTAGCACAGATACGCAGTATTTT. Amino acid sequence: CASRRQGISTDTQYF. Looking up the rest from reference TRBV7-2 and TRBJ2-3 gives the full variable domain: GAGVSQSPSNKVTEKGKDVELRCDPISGHTALYWYRQSLGQGLEFLIYFQGNSAPDKSGLPSDRFSAERTGGSVSTLTIQRTQQEDSAVYLCASRRQGISTDTQYFGPGTRLTVL.

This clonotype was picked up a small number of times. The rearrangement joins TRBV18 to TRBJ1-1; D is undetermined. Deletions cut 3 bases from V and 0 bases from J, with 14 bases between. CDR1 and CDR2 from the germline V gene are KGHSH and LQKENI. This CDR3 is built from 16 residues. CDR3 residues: CASSPPVGLLNTEAFF. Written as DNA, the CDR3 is TGTGCCAGCTCACCCCCTGTAGGACTATTGAACACTGAAGCTTTCTTT.

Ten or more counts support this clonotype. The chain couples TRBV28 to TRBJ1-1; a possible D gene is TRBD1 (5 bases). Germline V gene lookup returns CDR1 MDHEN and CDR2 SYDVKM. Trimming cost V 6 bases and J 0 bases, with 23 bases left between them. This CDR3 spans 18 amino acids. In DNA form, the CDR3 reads TGTGCCAGCAGCGAGGAGAGTTCGTCAGGGAGCTTGAACACTGAAGCTTTCTTT. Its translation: CASSEESSSGSLNTEAFF.

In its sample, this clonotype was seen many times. The DNA for the CDR3 is TGTGCCAGCAGTTCCACGGGAATAACCTACGAGCAGTACTTC. Its protein product is CASSSTGITYEQYF. V and J are TRBV6-6 and TRBJ2-7; D possibly corresponds to TRBD2 (5 bases). This CDR3 has 14 residues. With 4 bases removed from V and 2 bases from J, the gap between germline ends came to 12 bases. CDR1 and CDR2 from the germline V gene are MNHNY and SVGAGI (reference sequence).

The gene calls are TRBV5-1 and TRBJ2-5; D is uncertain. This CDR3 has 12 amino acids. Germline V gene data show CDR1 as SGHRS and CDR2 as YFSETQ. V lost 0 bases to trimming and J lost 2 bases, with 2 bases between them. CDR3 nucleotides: TGCGCCAGCAGCTTGGCTCAAGAGACCCAGTACTTC. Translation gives CASSLAQETQYF.

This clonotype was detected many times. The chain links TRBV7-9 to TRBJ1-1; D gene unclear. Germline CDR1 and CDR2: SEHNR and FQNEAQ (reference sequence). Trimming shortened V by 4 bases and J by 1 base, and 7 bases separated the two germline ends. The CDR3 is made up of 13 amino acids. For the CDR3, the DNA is TGTGCCAGCAGCTGGGAACCGAACACTGAAGCTTTCTTT. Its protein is CASSWEPNTEAFF.

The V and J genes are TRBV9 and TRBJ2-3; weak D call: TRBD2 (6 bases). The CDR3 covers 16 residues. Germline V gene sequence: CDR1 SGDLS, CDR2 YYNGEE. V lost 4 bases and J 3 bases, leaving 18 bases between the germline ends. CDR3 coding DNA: TGTGCCAGCAGCTCCCGGGGCGGAGGGGAGACAGATACGCAGTATTTT. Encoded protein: CASSSRGGGETDTQYF. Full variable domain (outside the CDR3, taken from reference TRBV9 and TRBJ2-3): DSGVTQTPKHLITATGQRVTLRCSPRSGDLSVYWYQQSLDQGLQFLIQYYNGEERAKGNILERFSAQQFPDLHSELNLSSLELGDSALYFCASSSRGGGETDTQYFGPGTRLTVL.

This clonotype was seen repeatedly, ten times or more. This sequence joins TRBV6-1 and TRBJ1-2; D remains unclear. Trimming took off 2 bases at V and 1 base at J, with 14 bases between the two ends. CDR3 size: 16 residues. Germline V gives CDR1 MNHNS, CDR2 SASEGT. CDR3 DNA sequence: TGTGCCAGCAGTGAAAGTGTCAGACTACTTAACTATGGCTACACCTTC. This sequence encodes CASSESVRLLNYGYTF.

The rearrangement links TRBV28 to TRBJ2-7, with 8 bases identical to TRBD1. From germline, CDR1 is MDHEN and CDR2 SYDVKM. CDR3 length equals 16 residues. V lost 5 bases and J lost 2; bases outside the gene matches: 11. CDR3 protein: CASSPFGTGNTYEQYF. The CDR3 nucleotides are TGTGCCAGCAGTCCATTCGGGACAGGAAACACCTACGAGCAGTACTTC.

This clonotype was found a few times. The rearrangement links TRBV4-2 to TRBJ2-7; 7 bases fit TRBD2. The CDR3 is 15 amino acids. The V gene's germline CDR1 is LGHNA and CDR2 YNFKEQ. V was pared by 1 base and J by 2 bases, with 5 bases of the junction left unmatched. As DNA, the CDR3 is TGTGCCAGCAGCCAAGGGGCTAGCGGAGCCTACGAGCAGTACTTC. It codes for CASSQGASGAYEQYF.

The CDR3 DNA is TGTGCCAGCAGCTTAAGCGGGGGCAATGAGCAGTTCTTC. Protein sequence: CASSLSGGNEQFF. The chain is built from TRBV7-3 and TRBJ2-1; TRBD2 aligns across 7 bases. The CDR3 has 13 residues. The trim removed 1 base at V and 6 bases at J, leaving 0 bases unmatched. Germline CDR1 and CDR2: SGHTA and FQGTGA.

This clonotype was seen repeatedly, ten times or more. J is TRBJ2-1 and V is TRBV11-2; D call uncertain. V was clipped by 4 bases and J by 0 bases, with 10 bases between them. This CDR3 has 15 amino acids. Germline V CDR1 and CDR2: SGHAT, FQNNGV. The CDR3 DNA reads TGTGCCAGCAGCTCGACTCGGAGCTCCTACAATGAGCAGTTCTTC. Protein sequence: CASSSTRSSYNEQFF.

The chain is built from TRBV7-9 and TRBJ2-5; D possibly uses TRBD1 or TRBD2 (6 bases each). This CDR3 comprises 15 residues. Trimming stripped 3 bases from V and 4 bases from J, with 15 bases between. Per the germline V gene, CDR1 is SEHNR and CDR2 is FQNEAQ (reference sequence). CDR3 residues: CASSFGQLGGETQYF. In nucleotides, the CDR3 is TGTGCCAGCAGCTTTGGACAGCTGGGGGGAGAGACCCAGTACTTC.